This entry concerns a single TCR beta chain. CDR1 and CDR2 from the germline V gene are MNHEY and SVGAGI. Between the trimmed V and J ends, which lost 8 bases and 8 bases, there was a span of 16 bases. The CDR3 contains 14 residues. Study processing details: The authors estimated nucleated cell counts from reference gene primer amplification. Libraries were prepared by immunoSEQ multiplex PCR; TCRdb keeps only in-frame clonotypes and omits some of them. V and J calls and clone size are copied from that table; D and trimming were computed from the DNA. The sample shows about 330,000 clones, 88% of them seen only once. These data originate in a study of blood T cell repertoires in COVID-19. Study details: Whether acute or convalescent, the COVID-19 samples came from the United States, Italy and Spain. Nucleic acid was either cDNA or gDNA, and it came from T cells, B-cell-depleted T cells, or PBMCs.

The source is a woman aged 45-60 years with active or convalescent COVID-19. The genes are TRBV6-5 and TRBJ1-6; possible D gene TRBD1, 6 bases. The specimen was peripheral blood. The CDR3 here is CASFRGGGHSPLHF. The DNA for the CDR3 is TGTGCCAGCTTTCGCGGCGGGGGGCATTCACCCCTCCACTTT.